The 6 T cell receptor beta chains in this list originate from one sample, sequenced in a study of blood T cell repertoires in COVID-19 (dated by TCRdb to the early 2020s). The library was made by the immunoSEQ multiplex PCR assay. The source is immuneACCESS, and TCRdb retained only in-frame sequences with V and J called. Part of the clones is not carried over; for the studies checked, unresolved V genes explain less than half of this, and the remainder is unexplained. The sample data list approximately 140,000 clones, and around nine tenths of these were observed just once. The biggest ten clones account for approximately 4% of the sample. What was sequenced was peripheral blood. The receptors come from a woman aged 40 to 50 with acute or convalescent COVID-19.

The chain has TRBV15 and TRBJ1-1; weak D call: TRBD1 (6 bases). Trimming removed 2 bases at V and 3 bases at J, with 13 bases between. The CDR3 is made up of 15 amino acids. Per the germline V gene, CDR1 is LNHNV and CDR2 is YYDKDF (reference sequence). The CDR3 sequence is CATSRPSPGDTEAFF. CDR3 in DNA: TGTGCCACCAGCAGACCTTCCCCAGGGGACACTGAAGCTTTCTTT.

The J gene is TRBJ1-6, the V gene TRBV6-5; TRBD1 matches 10 bases. The CDR3 runs 14 residues. The junction had 5 bases not matched to a gene; V was cut back by 9 bases and J by 6 bases. Looked up from germline, CDR1 is MNHEY and CDR2 is SVGAGI. The DNA for the CDR3 is TGTGCCAGTAAGACAGGGGGCGTTAATTCACCCCTCCACTTT. This gives the protein CASKTGGVNSPLHF.

CDR3 nucleotide sequence: TGTGCCAGCAGCTTAAGGGGGTCGGGCTATGGCTACACCTTC. Its translation is CASSLRGSGYGYTF. The chain uses TRBV7-9 and TRBJ1-2; perhaps TRBD1 as D (6 bases). This CDR3 comprises 14 residues. Trimming took off 2 bases at V and 4 bases at J, with 11 bases between the two ends. Germline V gives CDR1 SEHNR, CDR2 FQNEAQ (reference sequence).

This chain joins TRBV7-8 and TRBJ1-5; TRBD1 aligns across 8 bases. V dropped 5 bases and J dropped 2; count of bases not matched to a gene: 2. CDR3 length equals 14 residues. Germline V CDR1 and CDR2: SGHVS, FQNEAQ. The CDR3 DNA reads TGTGCCAGCAGCAAGACAGGGGGCAATCAGCCCCAGCATTTT. Translated: CASSKTGGNQPQHF.

The chain is built from TRBV11-2 and TRBJ1-2; D is unresolved. The CDR3 runs 17 residues. Looked up from germline, CDR1 is SGHAT and CDR2 is FQNNGV. Trimming cost V 5 bases and J 4 bases, with 23 bases left between them. CDR3 bases: TGTGCCAGCAGCCCTGGGTGGCGCAGGCGTGGGTTCTATGGCTACACCTTC. Translated, it gives CASSPGWRRRGFYGYTF.

The V and J genes are TRBV12-3 or TRBV12-4 and TRBJ1-2; D gene unclear. This CDR3 comprises 13 residues. The germline V and J ends were trimmed by 2 bases and 4 bases, with 8 bases remaining between them. CDR3 residues: CASSLKQSYGYTF. The CDR3 nucleotides read TGTGCCAGCAGTTTAAAACAGTCCTATGGCTACACCTTC.